The 8 T cell receptor beta chains given below trace back to one sample, sequenced in a study of shared T cell receptors in the human thymus. TCRdb's table, derived via immunoSEQ multiplex PCR, lists solely in-frame clones and lacks some. Among under 850,000 clones listed, around 87% were seen once. This same sample was also taken into another study, of human thymus T cells.

Specimen: thymocytes. All receptors derive from a boy younger than two with a congenital heart defect.

The chain employs TRBV9 and TRBJ2-1; D not certain. Trimming removed 3 bases from V and 15 bases from J, with 22 bases in between. The CDR3 is 14 residues long. Germline V gene lookup returns CDR1 SGDLS and CDR2 YYNGEE. The CDR3 DNA follows: TGTGCCAGCAGCGGCGTTCCTAACCCGGAGTATCGGTTCTTC. Amino acid sequence: CASSGVPNPEYRFF. The whole variable domain, filled in from reference TRBV9 and TRBJ2-1, reads DSGVTQTPKHLITATGQRVTLRCSPRSGDLSVYWYQQSLDQGLQFLIQYYNGEERAKGNILERFSAQQFPDLHSELNLSSLELGDSALYFCASSGVPNPEYRFFGPGTRLTVL.

The chain is built from TRBV28 and TRBJ2-6; weak D call: TRBD2 (6 bases). The V gene lost 2 bases and the J gene lost 0 bases, with 17 bases spanning the gap. Germline values: CDR1 MDHEN, CDR2 SYDVKM. This CDR3 has 19 residues. The CDR3 loop reads CASSLGRGGNYSGANVLTF. The CDR3 DNA is TGTGCCAGCAGTTTAGGTCGGGGCGGGAATTACTCTGGGGCCAACGTCCTGACTTTC.

This clone was counted between two and nine times. The chain uses TRBV5-8 and TRBJ1-2; D remains unclear. CDR3 length: 13 residues. V dropped 4 bases and J dropped 4 bases, with 11 bases sitting between them. Germline V gives CDR1 SGHTS, CDR2 YDEGEE. The CDR3 nucleotides read TGTGCCAGCAGCCCGTCACTCCGCTATGGCTACACCTTC. It yields the protein CASSPSLRYGYTF.

V gene TRBV4-1 combines with J gene TRBJ1-1, with D perhaps matching TRBD1 (5 bases). Germline V lookup: CDR1 MGHRA, CDR2 YSYEKL. The CDR3 spans 13 residues. Trimming stripped 8 bases from V and 0 bases from J, with 10 bases between. The CDR3 sequence: CASAGAMNTEAFF. The CDR3 bases are TGCGCCAGCGCTGGGGCCATGAACACTGAAGCTTTCTTT.

This CDR3 reads CASSSTYRGLNTGELFF. In DNA, the CDR3 is TGTGCCAGCAGCTCAACCTACAGGGGGCTCAACACCGGGGAGCTGTTTTTT. The chain recombines TRBV5-4 with TRBJ2-2; the match to TRBD1 covers 9 bases. Germline-derived CDR1 and CDR2 are SGHNT and YYREEE (reference sequence). With 3 bases clipped from V and 2 bases from J, the junction kept 8 bases outside the gene matches. The CDR3 spans 17 residues. The entire variable domain, with the rest obtained from reference TRBV5-4 and TRBJ2-2, is as follows: ETGVTQSPTHLIKTRGQQVTLRCSSQSGHNTVSWYQQALGQGPQFIFQYYREEENGRGNFPPRFSGLQFPNYSSELNVNALELDDSALYLCASSSTYRGLNTGELFFGEGSRLTVL.

A note on this clone: One end of the junction varies from germline; a read error may be responsible. This chain uses TRBV29-1 with TRBJ2-2; tentatively, D is TRBD2 (6 bases). This CDR3 comprises 16 residues. CDR1 is SQVTM and CDR2 is ANQGSEA in the germline V gene. The CDR3 DNA reads TGCAGCGTCCTGACGCCCCGGGACTCGAACCCCGGGGAGCTGTTTTTT. Protein: CSVLTPRDSNPGELFF.

The chain carries TRBV4-2 and TRBJ2-3, with 12 bases that match TRBD2. The CDR3 covers 20 residues. Germline assignment: CDR1 LGHNA and CDR2 YNFKEQ. V lost 0 bases and J lost 3; bases outside the gene matches: 13. This CDR3 is CASSQDWLAGGPVETDTQYF. Written as DNA, the CDR3 is TGTGCCAGCAGCCAAGATTGGCTAGCGGGAGGGCCGGTCGAAACAGATACGCAGTATTTT.

The chain is built from TRBV12-5 and TRBJ2-1; D gene unclear. CDR1 and CDR2 (germline): LGHNT, FRNRAP. V was pared by 4 bases and J by 5 bases, with 12 bases between. CDR3 length equals 14 residues. In nucleotides, the CDR3 is TGTGCTAGTGGTTCGGATGCGGTGGACAATGAGCAGTTCTTC. Encoded protein: CASGSDAVDNEQFF. The whole variable domain, filled in from reference TRBV12-5 and TRBJ2-1, reads DARVTQTPRHKVTEMGQEVTMRCQPILGHNTVFWYRQTMMQGLELLAYFRNRAPLDDSGMPKDRFSAEMPDATLATLKIQPSEPRDSAVYFCASGSDAVDNEQFFGPGTRLTVL.